This T cell receptor beta chain was obtained from a study of cytomegalovirus exposure and HLA in healthy donors. V shed 4 bases, J shed 5 bases, and the junction held 6 bases outside the gene matches. CDR1 and CDR2 from the germline V gene are SGHRS and YFSETQ. CDR3 length equals 15 residues. This PCR relied on a set of 60 Vbeta primers and 13 Jbeta primers. Produced via immunoSEQ multiplex PCR; TCRdb's table is partial and in-frame only. Among about 140,000 clones listed, 65% to 80% were seen once. The chain recombines TRBV5-1 with TRBJ2-2, with 9 bases aligning to TRBD1. The TCR originated in a male donor in good health and CMV-seropositive. Sequences were obtained from PBMCs. CDR3 nucleotide sequence: TGCGCCAGCAGCAAGCAGACAGGGGGGACCGGGGAGCTGTTTTTT. It specifies CASSKQTGGTGELFF.